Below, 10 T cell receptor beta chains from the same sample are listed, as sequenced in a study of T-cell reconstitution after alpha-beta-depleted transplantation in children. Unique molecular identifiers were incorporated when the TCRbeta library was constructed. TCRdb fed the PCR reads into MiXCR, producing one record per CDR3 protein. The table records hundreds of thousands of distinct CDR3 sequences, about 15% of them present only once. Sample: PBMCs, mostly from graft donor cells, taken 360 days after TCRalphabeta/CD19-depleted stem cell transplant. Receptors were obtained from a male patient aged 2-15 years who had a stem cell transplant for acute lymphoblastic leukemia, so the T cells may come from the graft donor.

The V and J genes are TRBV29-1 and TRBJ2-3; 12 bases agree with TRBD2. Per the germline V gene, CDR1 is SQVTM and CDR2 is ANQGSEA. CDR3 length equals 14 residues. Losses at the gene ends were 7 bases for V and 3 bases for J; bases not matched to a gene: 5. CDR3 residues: CSGAGTSGTDTQYF. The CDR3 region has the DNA TGCAGCGGGGCCGGGACTAGCGGGACAGATACGCAGTATTTT.

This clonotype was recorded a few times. The CDR3 sequence: CASSLHNQAGDQTDTQYF. CDR3 sequence (DNA): TGCGCCAGCAGCTTACACAATCAGGCGGGTGACCAGACAGATACGCAGTATTTT. This sequence joins TRBV5-1 and TRBJ2-3, with D possibly TRBD2 on 5 matching bases. CDR1 is SGHRS and CDR2 is YFSETQ in the germline V gene. Trimming left V 2 bases short and J 3 bases short, with 22 bases between. This CDR3 contains 18 residues.

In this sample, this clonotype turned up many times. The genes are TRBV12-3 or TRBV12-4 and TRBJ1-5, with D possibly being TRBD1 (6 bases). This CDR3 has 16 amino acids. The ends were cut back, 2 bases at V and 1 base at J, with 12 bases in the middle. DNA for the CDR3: TGTGCCAGCAGTTTATGGGGGGCTGAGAGCAATCAGCCCCAGCATTTT. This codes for CASSLWGAESNQPQHF.

The CDR3 is CSARRDRGRRNGYEQYF. The CDR3 coding sequence is TGCAGTGCTCGCCGGGACAGGGGGCGTAGGAATGGCTACGAGCAGTACTTC. The chain has TRBV20-1 and TRBJ2-7; 12 positions agree with TRBD1. V shed 5 bases, J shed 3 bases, and the junction held 14 bases outside the gene matches. CDR1 is DFQATT and CDR2 is SNEGSKA in the germline V gene (reference sequence). The CDR3 is 17 amino acids.

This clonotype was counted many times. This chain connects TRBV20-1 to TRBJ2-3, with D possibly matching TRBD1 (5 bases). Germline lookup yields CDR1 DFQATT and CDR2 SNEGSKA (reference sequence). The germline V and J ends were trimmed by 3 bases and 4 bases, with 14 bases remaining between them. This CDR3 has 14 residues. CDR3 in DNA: TGCAGTGCTAGTCCAGACAGTGTATCAGATACGCAGTATTTT. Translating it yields CSASPDSVSDTQYF.

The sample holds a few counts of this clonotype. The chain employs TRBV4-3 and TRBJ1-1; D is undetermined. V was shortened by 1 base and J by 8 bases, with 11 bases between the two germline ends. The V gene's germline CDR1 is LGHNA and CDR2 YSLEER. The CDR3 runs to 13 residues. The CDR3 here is CASSQVRGIEAFF. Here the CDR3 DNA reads TGCGCCAGCAGCCAAGTCCGAGGAATAGAAGCTTTCTTT.

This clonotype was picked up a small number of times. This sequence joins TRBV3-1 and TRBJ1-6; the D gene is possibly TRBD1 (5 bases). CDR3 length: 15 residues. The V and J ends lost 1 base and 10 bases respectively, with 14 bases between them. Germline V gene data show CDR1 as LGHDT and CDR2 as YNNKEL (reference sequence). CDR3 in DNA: TGTGCCAGCAGCCAAGCGGCAGGGTTTTTGTCACCCCTCCACTTT. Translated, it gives CASSQAAGFLSPLHF.

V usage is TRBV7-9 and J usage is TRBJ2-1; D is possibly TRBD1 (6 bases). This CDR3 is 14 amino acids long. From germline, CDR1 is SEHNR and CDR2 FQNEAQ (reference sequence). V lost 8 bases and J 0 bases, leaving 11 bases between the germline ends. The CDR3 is CASVGTPSYNEQFF. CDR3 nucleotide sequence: TGTGCCAGCGTCGGGACACCCTCCTACAATGAGCAGTTCTTC.

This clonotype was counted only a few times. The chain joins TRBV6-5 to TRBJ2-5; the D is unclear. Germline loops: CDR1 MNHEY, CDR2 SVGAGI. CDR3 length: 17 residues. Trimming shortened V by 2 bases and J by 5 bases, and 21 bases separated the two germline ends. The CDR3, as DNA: TGTGCCAGCAGTTACCTCGGCAGACCCACGTCCCGGGAGACCCAGTACTTC. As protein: CASSYLGRPTSRETQYF.

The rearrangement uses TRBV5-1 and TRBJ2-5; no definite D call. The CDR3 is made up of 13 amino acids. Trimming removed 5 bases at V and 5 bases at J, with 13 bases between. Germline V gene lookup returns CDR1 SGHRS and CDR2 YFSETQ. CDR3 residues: CASSEFSDETQYF. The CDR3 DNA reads TGCGCCAGCAGTGAGTTCAGTGACGAGACCCAGTACTTC.